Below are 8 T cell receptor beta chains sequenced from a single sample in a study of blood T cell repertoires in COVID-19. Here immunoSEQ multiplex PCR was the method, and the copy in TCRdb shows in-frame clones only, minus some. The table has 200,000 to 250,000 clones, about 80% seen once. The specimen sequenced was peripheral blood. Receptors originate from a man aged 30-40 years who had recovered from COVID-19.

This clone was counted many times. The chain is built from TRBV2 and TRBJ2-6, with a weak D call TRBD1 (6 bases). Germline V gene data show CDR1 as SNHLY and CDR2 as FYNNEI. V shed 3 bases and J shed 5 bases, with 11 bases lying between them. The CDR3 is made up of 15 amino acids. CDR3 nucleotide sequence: TGTGCCAGCAGTGATCAAGGGGGAAGGGCCAACGTCCTGACTTTC. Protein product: CASSDQGGRANVLTF.

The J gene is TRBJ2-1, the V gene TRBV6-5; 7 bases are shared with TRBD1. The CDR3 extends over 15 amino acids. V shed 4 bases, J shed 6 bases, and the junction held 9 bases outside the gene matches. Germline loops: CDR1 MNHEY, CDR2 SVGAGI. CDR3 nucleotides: TGTGCCAGCAGTTCAGCAGGATACAGGGGCAATGAGCAGTTCTTC. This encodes CASSSAGYRGNEQFF.

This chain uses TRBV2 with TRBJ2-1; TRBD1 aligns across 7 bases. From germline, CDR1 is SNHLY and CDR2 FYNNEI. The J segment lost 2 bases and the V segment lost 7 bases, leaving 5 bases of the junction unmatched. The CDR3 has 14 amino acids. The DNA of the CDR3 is TGTGCCAGCAATAGACAGGGTACCTACAATGAGCAGTTCTTC. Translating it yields CASNRQGTYNEQFF.

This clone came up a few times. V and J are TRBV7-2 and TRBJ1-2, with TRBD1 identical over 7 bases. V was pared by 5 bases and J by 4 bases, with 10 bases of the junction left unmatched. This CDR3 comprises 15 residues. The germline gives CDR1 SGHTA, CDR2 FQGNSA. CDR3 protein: CASSHNRGSSYGYTF. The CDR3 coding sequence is TGTGCCAGCAGCCATAACAGGGGTTCGAGCTATGGCTACACCTTC.

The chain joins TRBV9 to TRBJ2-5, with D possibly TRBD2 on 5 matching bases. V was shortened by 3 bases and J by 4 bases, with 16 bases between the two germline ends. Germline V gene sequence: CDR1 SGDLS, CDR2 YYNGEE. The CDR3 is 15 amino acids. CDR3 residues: CASSGQTGMGETQYF. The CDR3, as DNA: TGTGCCAGCAGCGGACAAACGGGGATGGGAGAGACCCAGTACTTC.

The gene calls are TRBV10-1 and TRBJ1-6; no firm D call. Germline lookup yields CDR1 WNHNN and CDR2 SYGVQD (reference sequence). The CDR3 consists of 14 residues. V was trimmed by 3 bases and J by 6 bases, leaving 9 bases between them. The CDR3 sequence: CASSDARVNSPLHF. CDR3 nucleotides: TGCGCCAGCAGTGATGCGAGGGTTAATTCACCCCTCCACTTT.

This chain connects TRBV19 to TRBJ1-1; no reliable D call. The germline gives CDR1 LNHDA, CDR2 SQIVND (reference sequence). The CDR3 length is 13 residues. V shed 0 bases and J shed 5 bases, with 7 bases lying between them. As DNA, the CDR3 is TGTGCCAGTAGTATAGAACGGGAGACTGAAGCTTTCTTT. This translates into CASSIERETEAFF.

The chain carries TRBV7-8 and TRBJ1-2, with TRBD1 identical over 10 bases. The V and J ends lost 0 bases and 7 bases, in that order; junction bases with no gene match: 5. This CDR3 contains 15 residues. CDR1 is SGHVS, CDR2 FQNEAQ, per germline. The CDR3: CASSLAGQGVGGYTF. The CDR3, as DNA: TGTGCCAGCAGCTTAGCAGGACAGGGGGTTGGTGGCTACACCTTC.